This T cell receptor (beta chain) derives from a study of Ad26.COV2.S vaccination and SARS-CoV-2 variants. Method: immunoSEQ multiplex PCR; TCRdb's copy keeps in-frame clones and lacks some. In the table there are 400,000 to 450,000 clones, about 93% of which are singletons. The treatment here: over 15 received Ad26.COV2.S at low or high dose, single or two shots; a few received placebo; per-sample allocation not given. All samples were drawn on day 63, counting from the first vaccine or placebo injection. An adult donor aged 18-55 years was enrolled in Boston. The CDR3 covers 14 residues. Per germline, CDR1 ENHRY and CDR2 SYGVKD. V gave up 4 bases and J gave up 2 bases; unmatched junction bases: 2.

This sequence originates from a person aged 18-65 years who received the Ad26.COV2.S COVID-19 vaccine or a placebo. The chain combines TRBV10-3 with TRBJ2-5, with TRBD1 matching 9 bases. The sample was peripheral blood, taken in a trial of Ad26.COV2.S vaccine versus placebo. CDR3: CAISVGQGQETQYF. The CDR3, as DNA: TGTGCCATCAGTGTGGGACAGGGACAAGAGACCCAGTACTTC.